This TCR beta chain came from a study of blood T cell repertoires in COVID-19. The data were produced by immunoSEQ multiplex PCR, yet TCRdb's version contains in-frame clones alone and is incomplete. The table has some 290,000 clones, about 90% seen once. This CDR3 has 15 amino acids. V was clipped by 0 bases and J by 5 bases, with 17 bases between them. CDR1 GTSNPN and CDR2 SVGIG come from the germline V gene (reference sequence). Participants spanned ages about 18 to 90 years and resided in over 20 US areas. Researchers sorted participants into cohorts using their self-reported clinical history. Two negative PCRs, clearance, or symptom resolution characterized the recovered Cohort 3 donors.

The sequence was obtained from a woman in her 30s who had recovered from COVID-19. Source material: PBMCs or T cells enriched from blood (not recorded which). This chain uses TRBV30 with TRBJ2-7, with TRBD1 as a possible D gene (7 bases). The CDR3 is CAWSVLVRGADEQYF. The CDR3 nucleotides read TGTGCCTGGAGTGTACTTGTCAGGGGGGCGGACGAGCAGTACTTC.